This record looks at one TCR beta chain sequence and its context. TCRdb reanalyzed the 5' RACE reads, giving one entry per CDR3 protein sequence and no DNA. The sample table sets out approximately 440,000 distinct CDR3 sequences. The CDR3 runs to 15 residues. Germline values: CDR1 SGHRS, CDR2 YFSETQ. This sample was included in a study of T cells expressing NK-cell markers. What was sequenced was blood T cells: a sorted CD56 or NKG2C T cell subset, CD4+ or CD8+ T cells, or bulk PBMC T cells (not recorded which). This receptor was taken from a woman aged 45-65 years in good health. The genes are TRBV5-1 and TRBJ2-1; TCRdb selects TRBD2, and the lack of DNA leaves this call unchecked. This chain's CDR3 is CASSLVGGGSNEQFF. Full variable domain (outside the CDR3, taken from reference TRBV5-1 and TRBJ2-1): KAGVTQTPRYLIKTRGQQVTLSCSPISGHRSVSWYQQTPGQGLQFLFEYFSETQRNKGNFPGRFSGRQFSNSRSEMNVSTLELGDSALYLCASSLVGGGSNEQFFGPGTRLTVL.